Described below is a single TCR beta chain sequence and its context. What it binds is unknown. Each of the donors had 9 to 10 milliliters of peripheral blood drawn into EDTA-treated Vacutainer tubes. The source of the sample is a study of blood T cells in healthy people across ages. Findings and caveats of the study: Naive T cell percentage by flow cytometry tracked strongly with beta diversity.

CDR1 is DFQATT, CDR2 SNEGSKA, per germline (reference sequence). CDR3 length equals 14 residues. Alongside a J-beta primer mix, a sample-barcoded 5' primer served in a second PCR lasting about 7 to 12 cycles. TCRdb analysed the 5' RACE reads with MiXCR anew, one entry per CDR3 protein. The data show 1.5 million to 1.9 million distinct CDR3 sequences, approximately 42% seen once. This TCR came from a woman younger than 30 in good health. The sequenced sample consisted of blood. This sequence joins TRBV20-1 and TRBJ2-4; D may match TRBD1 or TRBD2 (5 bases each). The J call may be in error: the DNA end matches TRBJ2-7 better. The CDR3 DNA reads TGCAGTGCTAGCAGATCCGGGACGTCGGACGAGCAGTACTTC. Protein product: CSASRSGTSDEQYF.